The next 13 T cell receptor beta chains were all read from a single sample in a study of shared clonotypes between healthy human individuals. CD45RO-negative cells were positively selected for CCR7, leaving out terminally differentiated effector memory CD45RA+ cells. Using immunoSEQ multiplex PCR, the repertoire was profiled, and TCRdb retains in-frame clones only, with some absent. The top ten hold about 1.1% of the sample, which has around 2,000,000 clones, roughly 95% seen once. The sequencing sample was made of naive CD8+ T cells sorted from blood. Receptors originate from a man younger than 35 in good health.

Concerning this clone: Different DNA sequences within this sample yield the same CDR3. As DNA, the CDR3 is TGCGCCAGCAGCCCACGACAGGGTGGGGACTATGGCTACACCTTC. Amino acids: CASSPRQGGDYGYTF. The chain uses TRBV4-1 and TRBJ1-2, with 7 bases fitting TRBD1. After removal of 4 bases from V and 3 bases from J, the junction contained 8 bases not matched to a gene. This CDR3 contains 15 residues. In germline, CDR1 is MGHRA, CDR2 YSYEKL.

The chain couples TRBV5-5 to TRBJ1-5; weak D call: TRBD1 (5 bases). Germline CDR1 reads SGHKS; CDR2 reads YYEKEE (reference sequence). V lost 6 bases and J 1 base, leaving 17 bases between the germline ends. This CDR3 region has 16 residues. This chain's CDR3 is CASTRNPGGSNQPQHF. The CDR3 coding sequence is TGTGCCAGCACCCGAAACCCTGGGGGGAGCAATCAGCCCCAGCATTTT.

The rearrangement uses TRBV28 and TRBJ1-4; no clear D gene. Deletions cut 1 base from V and 7 bases from J, with 10 bases between. Looked up from germline, CDR1 is MDHEN and CDR2 is SYDVKM. The CDR3 runs 14 residues. CDR3 nucleotides: TGTGCCAGCAGTTTATTTGCGGCTGGTGAAAAACTGTTTTTT. Translation: CASSLFAAGEKLFF.

The V gene is TRBV6-5, the J gene TRBJ2-3; 7 positions agree with TRBD2. V trimming: 4 bases; J trimming: 6 bases; junction bases outside the gene matches: 4. The CDR3 consists of 13 residues. The germline V gene encodes CDR1 MNHEY and CDR2 SVGAGI. CDR3 amino acids: CASSSIAGDTQYF. CDR3 bases: TGTGCCAGCAGTTCCATAGCGGGTGATACGCAGTATTTT.

A word on this clone: Other DNA sequences from this sample encode an identical CDR3 as well. This chain uses TRBV4-1 with TRBJ1-1; D remains unclear. CDR1 MGHRA and CDR2 YSYEKL come from the germline V gene. The CDR3 has 14 amino acids. Trimming cost V 0 bases and J 1 base, with 6 bases left between them. The CDR3 loop reads CASSQDPGNTEAFF. In DNA, the CDR3 is TGCGCCAGCAGCCAAGATCCGGGGAACACTGAAGCTTTCTTT.

Comments on this clone: The sample contains more than one DNA sequence encoding this CDR3. The V gene is TRBV10-1, the J gene TRBJ2-5; D is possibly TRBD1 (5 bases). The ends were cut back, 3 bases at V and 0 bases at J, with 8 bases in the middle. Germline CDR1 WNHNN, CDR2 SYGVQD (reference sequence). The CDR3 extends over 14 amino acids. This CDR3 reads CASSESGYQETQYF. The CDR3 DNA reads TGCGCCAGCAGTGAATCAGGGTACCAAGAGACCCAGTACTTC.

This sequence joins TRBV6-6 and TRBJ2-1; 7 nucleotides align to TRBD1. V was pared by 6 bases and J by 10 bases, with 9 bases of the junction left unmatched. This CDR3 is 13 amino acids long. Germline CDR1 is MNHNY and CDR2 is SVGAGI (reference sequence). The CDR3 spells CASSGTSGQEQFF. In DNA form, the CDR3 reads TGTGCCAGCAGCGGAACGTCGGGACAGGAGCAGTTCTTC.

The V gene is TRBV6-5, the J gene TRBJ1-1, with D possibly TRBD1 on 5 matching bases. V was pared by 2 bases and J by 7 bases, with 14 bases between. The CDR3 runs to 14 residues. The germline V gene encodes CDR1 MNHEY and CDR2 SVGAGI. The CDR3 region has the DNA TGTGCCAGCAGTTACCCAGGGTCATTGAGTGAAGCTTTCTTT. Translated: CASSYPGSLSEAFF.

Notes on this clone: Distinct nucleotide sequences in the sample also encode this CDR3. The rearrangement joins TRBV13 to TRBJ2-7; D gene unclear. Trimming took 5 bases from V and 0 from J, leaving 8 bases between them. CDR1 and CDR2 (germline): PRHDT, FYEKMQ (reference sequence). CDR3 length: 13 amino acids. CDR3 loop: CASSPRSSYEQYF. In DNA, the CDR3 is TGTGCCAGCAGCCCGCGAAGCTCCTACGAGCAGTACTTC.

The chain carries TRBV7-7 and TRBJ2-2; D could derive from TRBD1 or TRBD2 (5 bases each). The CDR3 has 15 amino acids. Germline-derived CDR1 and CDR2 are SSHAT and FNYEAQ (reference sequence). The CDR3 nucleotides read TGTGCTGTAGGCGTTGGGACGGGGCGCACCGGGGAGCTGTTTTTT. It specifies CAVGVGTGRTGELFF. Together with reference TRBV7-7 and TRBJ2-2, the CDR3 gives the full variable domain: GAGVSQSPRYKVTKRGQDVTLRCDPISSHATLYWYQQALGQGPEFLTYFNYEAQPDKSGLPSDRFSAERPEGSISTLTIQRTEQRDSAMYRCAVGVGTGRTGELFFGEGSRLTVL.

The genes are TRBV7-2 and TRBJ1-1, with D unresolved. The length of the CDR3 is 14 residues. With 3 bases removed from V and 3 bases from J, the gap between germline ends came to 11 bases. Germline lookup yields CDR1 SGHTA and CDR2 FQGNSA. The CDR3 DNA is TGTGCCAGCAGCTTTTTTATTGGGGACACTGAAGCTTTCTTT. It encodes CASSFFIGDTEAFF.

V is TRBV28 and J is TRBJ2-7; tentatively, D is TRBD2 (5 bases). Germline-derived CDR1 and CDR2 are MDHEN and SYDVKM. The V end lost 7 bases, the J end lost 1 base, and 20 bases lay between the germline ends. The CDR3 runs 16 residues. The CDR3 DNA is TGTGCCAGCAACCAGCCGTACAGCGGCGCATCCTACGAGCAGTACTTC. Protein sequence: CASNQPYSGASYEQYF. The full variable domain, its missing parts supplied by reference TRBV28 and TRBJ2-7, is DVKVTQSSRYLVKRTGEKVFLECVQDMDHENMFWYRQDPGLGLRLIYFSYDVKMKEKGDIPEGYSVSREKKERFSLILESASTNQTSMYLCASNQPYSGASYEQYFGPGTRLTVT.

The V call is TRBV10-3, the J call TRBJ2-1; the D gene is possibly TRBD1 (5 bases). CDR3 length equals 12 residues. Per the germline V gene, CDR1 is ENHRY and CDR2 is SYGVKD. Trimming removed 4 bases from V and 4 bases from J, with 5 bases in between. The CDR3 protein is CAISGQYNEQFF. Written as DNA, the CDR3 is TGTGCCATCAGTGGACAGTACAATGAGCAGTTCTTC.